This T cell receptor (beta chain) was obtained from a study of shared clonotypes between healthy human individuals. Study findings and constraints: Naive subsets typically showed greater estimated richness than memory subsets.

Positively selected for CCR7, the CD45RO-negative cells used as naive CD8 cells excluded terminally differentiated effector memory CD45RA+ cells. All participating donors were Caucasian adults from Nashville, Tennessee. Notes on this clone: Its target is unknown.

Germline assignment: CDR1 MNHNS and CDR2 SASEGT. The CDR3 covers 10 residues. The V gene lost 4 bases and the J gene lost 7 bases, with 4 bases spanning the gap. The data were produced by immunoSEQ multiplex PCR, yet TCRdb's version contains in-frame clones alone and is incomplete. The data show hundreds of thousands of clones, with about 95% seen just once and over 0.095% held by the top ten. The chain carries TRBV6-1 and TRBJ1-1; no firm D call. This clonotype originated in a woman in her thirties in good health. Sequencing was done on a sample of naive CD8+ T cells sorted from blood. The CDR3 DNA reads TGTGCCAGCAGTGCACATGAAGCTTTCTTT. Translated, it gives CASSAHEAFF.